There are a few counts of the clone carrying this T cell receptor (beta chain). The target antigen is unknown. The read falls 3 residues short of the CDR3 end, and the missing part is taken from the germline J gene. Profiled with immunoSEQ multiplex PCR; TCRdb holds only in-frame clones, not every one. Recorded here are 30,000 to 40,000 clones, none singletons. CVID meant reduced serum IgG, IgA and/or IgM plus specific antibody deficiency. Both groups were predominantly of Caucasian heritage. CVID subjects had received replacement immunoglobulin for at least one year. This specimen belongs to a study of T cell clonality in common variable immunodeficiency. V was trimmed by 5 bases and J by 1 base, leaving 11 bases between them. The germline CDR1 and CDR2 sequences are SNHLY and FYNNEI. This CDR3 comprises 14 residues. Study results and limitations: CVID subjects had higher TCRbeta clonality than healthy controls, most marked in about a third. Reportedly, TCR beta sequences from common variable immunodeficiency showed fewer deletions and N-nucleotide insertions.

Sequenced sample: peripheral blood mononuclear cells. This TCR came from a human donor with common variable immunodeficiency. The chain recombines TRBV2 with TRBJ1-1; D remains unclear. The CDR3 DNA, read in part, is TGTGCCAGCAGTAAAGAACGGGGGAACACTGAA. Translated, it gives CASSKERGNTE. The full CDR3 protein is CASSKERGNTEAFF. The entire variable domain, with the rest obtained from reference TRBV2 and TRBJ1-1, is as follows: EPEVTQTPSHQVTQMGQEVILRCVPISNHLYFYWYRQILGQKVEFLVSFYNNEISEKSEIFDDQFSVERPDGSNFTLKIRSTKLEDSAMYFCASSKERGNTEAFFGQGTRLTVV.